This TCR beta chain derives from a study of human T cells and chemical hapten exposure. Study details: Patch testing placed 0.01% DPC on the upper back, with readings at 6 days.

CDR1 and CDR2 from the germline V gene are MNHEY and SVGEGT. V trimming: 4 bases; J trimming: 1 base; junction bases outside the gene matches: 3. The CDR3 spans 16 residues. The time point here: pre-sensitization, week 0. Treatment in this sample: therapeutic diphenylcyclopropenone sensitization with weekly scalp DPC. This clonotype was seen a handful of times. A single record per CDR3 protein comes from TCRdb applying MiXCR to the RACE reads. This repertoire shows 300,000 to 450,000 distinct CDR3 sequences, about 5% found once; its top ten account for around 8.6%. Specimen: whole blood, collected in connection with sensitization to the hapten diphenylcyclopropenone (DPC). The V call is TRBV6-2 or TRBV6-3, the J call TRBJ2-3; 12 nucleotides agree with TRBD2. The clonotype comes from a woman between 18 and 29 years old with alopecia areata. Some clones in this sample may be carry-over from other donors' samples. The CDR3: CASSSASGGGTDTQYF. In DNA form, the CDR3 reads TGTGCCAGCAGTTCGGCTAGCGGGGGGGGCACAGATACGCAGTATTTT.